This T cell receptor beta chain was observed in a study of cytomegalovirus exposure and HLA in healthy donors. Looked up from germline, CDR1 is MDHEN and CDR2 is SYDVKM. The CDR3 extends over 15 amino acids. The V and J ends lost 2 bases and 5 bases respectively, with 15 bases between them. The donors formed part of the approximately 110-subject validation cohort, distinct from the roughly 670-subject first cohort. Libraries were prepared by immunoSEQ multiplex PCR; TCRdb keeps only in-frame clonotypes and omits some of them. The table has around 350,000 clones, 86% seen once. The sequenced material came from PBMCs. The gene calls are TRBV28 and TRBJ1-1; D not resolved. This clonotype originated in a woman under 30 in good health and CMV-seronegative. The CDR3 protein is CASSLKGPRGTEAFF. CDR3 coding DNA: TGTGCCAGCAGTTTAAAGGGCCCAAGAGGGACTGAAGCTTTCTTT. The full variable domain, rest sourced from reference TRBV28 and TRBJ1-1, is DVKVTQSSRYLVKRTGEKVFLECVQDMDHENMFWYRQDPGLGLRLIYFSYDVKMKEKGDIPEGYSVSREKKERFSLILESASTNQTSMYLCASSLKGPRGTEAFFGQGTRLTVV.